A single TCR beta chain is shown here with its context. The sample originates from a study of blood T cell repertoires in COVID-19. As for the study in general: Spain, Italy and the United States supplied samples that represented acute and convalescent COVID-19. T cells, B-cell-depleted T cells, or PBMCs provided the cDNA or gDNA that served as material.

As handled by the study authors: Estimation of nucleated cell counts relied on the amplification of reference gene primers. The protocol was immunoSEQ multiplex PCR, while the TCRdb copy is restricted to in-frame clones and leaves out a portion. The D gene and trimming were derived from the DNA, and the V and J assignments and clone size from that table. The repertoire includes 100,000 to 150,000 clones, around 76% of them detected once, and roughly 5.5% sits in the top ten. This CDR3 is 13 amino acids long. The germline V gene has CDR1 MNHEY and CDR2 SVGAGI. Trimming removed 7 bases from V and 7 bases from J; junction bases left unmatched: 9.

The chain links TRBV6-5 to TRBJ1-2; 7 bases line up with TRBD1. Input material: peripheral blood. The clonotype originates from a man in his 60s with acute or convalescent COVID-19. The DNA for the CDR3 is TGTGCCAGCACCGACCCCGGGACAGCTGGCTACACCTTC. Its protein is CASTDPGTAGYTF.